The 9 T cell receptor beta chains below all came from one sample that was sequenced in a study of blood T cell repertoires in COVID-19. The data were produced by immunoSEQ multiplex PCR, yet TCRdb's version contains in-frame clones alone and is incomplete. The sample has hundreds of thousands of clones; 90% to 95% are singletons. The sequencing sample was made of PBMCs or T cells enriched from blood (not recorded which). These receptors were taken from a woman aged 18-29 years who had recovered from COVID-19.

The chain carries TRBV2 and TRBJ1-1; no clear D gene. The V gene lost 7 bases and the J gene lost 6 bases, with 24 bases spanning the gap. The V gene's germline CDR1 is SNHLY and CDR2 FYNNEI. The CDR3 covers 16 residues. The CDR3 nucleotides read TGTGCCAGCACCAATGGAGGTACCTGGCCTTTAGCTGAAGCTTTCTTT. Translating gives CASTNGGTWPLAEAFF. Using reference TRBV2 and TRBJ1-1 for the parts outside the CDR3, the full variable domain is EPEVTQTPSHQVTQMGQEVILRCVPISNHLYFYWYRQILGQKVEFLVSFYNNEISEKSEIFDDQFSVERPDGSNFTLKIRSTKLEDSAMYFCASTNGGTWPLAEAFFGQGTRLTVV.

The V and J genes are TRBV5-4 and TRBJ1-2; 7 bases map to TRBD1. Germline V lookup: CDR1 SGHNT, CDR2 YYREEE (reference sequence). CDR3 length equals 15 residues. V shed 4 bases, J shed 0 bases, and the junction held 6 bases outside the gene matches. CDR3 nucleotides: TGTGCCAGCAGCCCGACGACAGGGACTAACTATGGCTACACCTTC. Its translation is CASSPTTGTNYGYTF.

The V gene is TRBV28, the J gene TRBJ1-5; 10 nucleotides agree with TRBD1. V lost 10 bases to trimming and J lost 0 bases; unmatched junction nucleotides: 6. Looked up from germline, CDR1 is MDHEN and CDR2 is SYDVKM. The CDR3 consists of 15 residues. The CDR3 loop is CAIRQGASSNQPQHF. CDR3 coding DNA: TGTGCCATCCGACAGGGGGCTTCTAGCAATCAGCCCCAGCATTTT.

This rearrangement joins TRBV7-3 to TRBJ2-1; possible D gene TRBD2, 5 bases. CDR3 length: 15 residues. V shed 1 base and J shed 4 bases, with 11 bases lying between them. Germline V gene data show CDR1 as SGHTA and CDR2 as FQGTGA. CDR3 in DNA: TGTGCCAGCAGCTTAAGCCGTCAGCGGTACAATGAGCAGTTCTTC. Protein: CASSLSRQRYNEQFF.

CDR3 in amino acids: CASSRTSGKNTGELFF. CDR3 nucleotide sequence: TGCGCCAGCAGCCGGACTAGCGGAAAGAACACCGGGGAGCTGTTTTTT. The rearrangement uses TRBV5-1 and TRBJ2-2; TRBD2 agrees at 10 bases. V was pared by 4 bases and J by 1 base, with 4 bases of the junction left unmatched. The CDR3 has 16 residues. The germline V gene has CDR1 SGHRS and CDR2 YFSETQ.

This clone was detected once. The junction does not match germline at one end; this may be a read error. This rearrangement joins TRBV3-1 (or the pseudogene TRBV3-2) to TRBJ1-2; 7 bases fit TRBD1. The CDR3 runs 13 residues. Germline loops: CDR1 LGHDT, CDR2 YNNKEL (reference sequence). CDR3 in DNA: TGTGCCAGCAGTCAAGCGACAGGGCGAGGCTACACCTTC. Translation: CASSQATGRGYTF.

The sample holds one count of this clone. The rearrangement links TRBV7-2 to TRBJ2-7, with a possible D match to TRBD2 (5 bases). V lost 5 bases and J lost 2, with 16 bases in between. The germline V gene encodes CDR1 SGHTA and CDR2 FQGNSA. This CDR3 contains 15 residues. The CDR3 DNA reads as TGTGCCAGCAGCCAATCGGGATCAGGCCCCTACGAGCAGTACTTC. Its translation: CASSQSGSGPYEQYF.

The chain links TRBV29-1 to TRBJ1-6, with a tentative D call TRBD1 (5 bases). V lost 7 bases and J lost 6, with 16 bases in between. Germline V gene sequence: CDR1 SQVTM, CDR2 ANQGSEA. This CDR3 region has 14 residues. CDR3 protein: CSATDGGPNSPLHF. CDR3 nucleotides: TGCAGCGCCACAGACGGGGGACCTAATTCACCCCTCCACTTT.

The count of this clone is one. This chain connects TRBV5-4 to TRBJ1-6; 9 nucleotides agree with TRBD1. The junction had 5 bases not matched to a gene; V was cut back by 1 base and J by 6 bases. The CDR3 spans 16 residues. Germline CDR1 reads SGHNT; CDR2 reads YYREEE (reference sequence). The CDR3 nucleotides are TGTGCCAGCAGCTTGTCGGGACAGGGTCTTAATTCACCCCTCCACTTT. This codes for CASSLSGQGLNSPLHF.